The clone carrying this T cell receptor beta chain was observed a handful of times. This sample is drawn from a study of T cells after somatic rescue of genetic block. The CDR3 is made up of 15 amino acids. CDR1 is GTSNPN and CDR2 is SVGIG in the germline V gene (reference sequence). V was pared by 0 bases and J by 3 bases, with 14 bases between. Some clones are missing from TCRdb's copy, which holds only in-frame ones; the method was immunoSEQ multiplex PCR. The sample holds tens of thousands of clones; approximately 90% are singletons and the top ten take under 2%. The source material was peripheral blood mononuclear cells (PBMCs). This receptor was taken from a woman aged 18-30 years. The chain joins TRBV30 to TRBJ1-1; the D gene is possibly TRBD1 (6 bases). In nucleotides, the CDR3 is TGTGCCTGGAGTGTATGGGGGCGGGAAGACACTGAAGCTTTCTTT. Translation: CAWSVWGREDTEAFF.